This T cell receptor (beta chain) was documented in a study of T-cell reconstitution after alpha-beta-depleted transplantation in children. Study observations and caveats: Newly generated T cells supplied most T-cell counts and diversity one year post-transplant.

A TCRbeta library incorporating unique molecular identifiers was prepared. TCRdb passed the PCR reads through MiXCR, listing each CDR3 protein once. Among some 130,000 distinct CDR3 sequences listed, 9.7% were seen once. On this clonotype itself: Antigen specificity is unknown. Mismatch with germline at one junction end may stem from a read error.

The CDR3 has 11 amino acids. Per germline, CDR1 DFQATT and CDR2 SNEGSKA (reference sequence). This TCR was recovered from a girl under two years old who had a stem cell transplant for combined immunodeficiency, so the T cells may come from the graft donor. The input for sequencing was PBMCs, mostly from graft donor cells, taken 180 days after TCRalphabeta/CD19-depleted stem cell transplant. The chain combines TRBV20-1 with TRBJ2-1; D unclear. CDR3 coding DNA: TGCAGTGCCCTGCGATCCAATGAGCAGCTCTTC. It translates to CSALRSNEQLF.